This entry lists 18 T cell receptor beta chains sequenced from one sample in a study of vaccination effects on CD4 cells after COVID-19. These receptors' targets are unknown. Using viral peptide pools, the ViraFEST assay grew out antigen-specific CD4+ T cells prior to sequencing. Investigators separated out CD4+ T cells once around 11 days of culture had passed. Participants were vaccinated with two doses of either the BNT162b2 or mRNA-1273 vaccine. Measured with immunoSEQ multiplex PCR; TCRdb has only the in-frame clones, and not every one. This table has around 26,000 clones, approximately 69% appearing once. The sequencing used CD4+ T cells from PBMCs cultured with SARS-CoV-2 spike peptides, collected after COVID-19 vaccination. These receptors came from a human donor who received a COVID-19 vaccine.

The CDR3 nucleotides read TGTGCCAGCAGCCACCGACTAGCGGACTACAATGAGCAGTTCTTC. It encodes CASSHRLADYNEQFF. The rearrangement joins TRBV7-9 to TRBJ2-1; 9 bases are shared with TRBD2. In germline, CDR1 is SEHNR, CDR2 FQNEAQ (reference sequence). The CDR3 covers 15 residues. V shed 5 bases, J shed 3 bases, and the junction held 5 bases outside the gene matches.

This clone has only a few counts. The gene calls are TRBV11-3 and TRBJ1-1, with D unclear. Germline CDR1 is SGHNT and CDR2 is YENEEA. V was trimmed by 6 bases and J by 1 base, leaving 15 bases between them. The CDR3 is made up of 15 amino acids. The CDR3 loop is CASRMLNSGNTEAFF. In DNA form, the CDR3 reads TGTGCCAGCAGGATGCTTAATTCCGGGAACACTGAAGCTTTCTTT.

In this sample, this clone turned up a few times. V usage is TRBV11-3 and J usage is TRBJ2-1; D might be TRBD1 (5 bases). Trimming removed 0 bases from V and 0 bases from J, with 15 bases in between. The germline gives CDR1 SGHNT, CDR2 YENEEA. This CDR3 is 18 amino acids long. The CDR3 DNA reads as TGTGCCAGCAGCTTAGATCAATCAGGGTCTTCCTCCTACAATGAGCAGTTCTTC. The encoded protein is CASSLDQSGSSSYNEQFF.

This clone was counted between two and nine times. The CDR3 DNA follows: TGTGCCAGCAGCCTAGGGGCGCGGGGGGAGACCCAGTACTTC. The encoded protein is CASSLGARGETQYF. The chain uses TRBV14 and TRBJ2-5; TRBD2 aligns across 7 bases. The CDR3 sequence is 14 residues long. From germline, CDR1 is SGHDN and CDR2 FVKESK. Trimming cost V 4 bases and J 5 bases; bases outside gene matches: 7.

The V call is TRBV29-1, the J call TRBJ1-1; no clear D gene. Germline V CDR1 and CDR2: SQVTM, ANQGSEA. Trimming cost V 6 bases and J 4 bases, with 15 bases left between them. This CDR3 region has 13 residues. CDR3 DNA: TGCAGCGTCGTACGGGGTTCGTCCACTGAAGCTTTCTTT. Its translation is CSVVRGSSTEAFF.

The CDR3 bases are TGTGCCAGCAGCTCACACCGACAGGGCGAGGGGCAGTTCTTC. Translated, it gives CASSSHRQGEGQFF. This chain uses TRBV7-8 with TRBJ2-1, with TRBD1 matching over 7 bases. From germline, CDR1 is SGHVS and CDR2 FQNEAQ. This CDR3 comprises 14 residues. V lost 4 bases to trimming and J lost 12 bases; unmatched junction nucleotides: 12.

The chain uses TRBV6-5 and TRBJ2-1, with 10 positions matching TRBD1. CDR1 is MNHEY and CDR2 is SVGAGI in the germline V gene. The trim removed 5 bases at V and 8 bases at J, leaving 3 bases unmatched. The CDR3 contains 13 residues. The CDR3, as DNA: TGTGCCAGCAGTCAGGACAGGGGGTATGAGCAGTTCTTC. Protein sequence: CASSQDRGYEQFF.

The V and J genes are TRBV5-5 and TRBJ2-4; 10 positions match TRBD1. V gave up 1 base and J gave up 6 bases; unmatched junction bases: 1. CDR1 is SGHKS and CDR2 is YYEKEE in the germline V gene (reference sequence). This CDR3 comprises 14 residues. This CDR3 reads CASSLRDRGNIQYF. The CDR3 DNA is TGTGCCAGCAGCTTGCGGGACAGGGGAAACATTCAGTACTTC.

The rearrangement uses TRBV11-2 and TRBJ2-5, with D unclear. The CDR3 contains 13 residues. The germline gives CDR1 SGHAT, CDR2 FQNNGV. V was cut by 5 bases and J by 4 bases, with 11 bases left in between. The CDR3 nucleotides are TGTGCCAGCAGCCCGAACCATGGAGAGACCCAGTACTTC. Protein sequence: CASSPNHGETQYF.

This chain uses TRBV5-4 with TRBJ1-3, with 8 nucleotides matching TRBD1. V shed 4 bases and J 0 bases; nucleotides not matched to a gene: 6. Germline values: CDR1 SGHNT, CDR2 YYREEE (reference sequence). The length of the CDR3 is 16 residues. CDR3 protein: CASSTMTGASGNTIYF. Written as DNA, the CDR3 is TGTGCCAGCAGCACAATGACAGGGGCCTCTGGAAACACCATATATTTT.

The genes are TRBV4-1 and TRBJ2-2; weak D call: TRBD1 (6 bases). Germline V gene data show CDR1 as MGHRA and CDR2 as YSYEKL. The CDR3 covers 15 residues. The V end was cut by 4 bases, the J end by 1 base, with 10 bases between. The CDR3 coding sequence is TGCGCCAGCAGCCCTCCGGGACAGAACACCGGGGAGCTGTTTTTT. It translates to CASSPPGQNTGELFF.

This clone was detected only a few times. The chain has TRBV7-9 and TRBJ1-1; a possible D gene is TRBD1 (5 bases). The V end lost 5 bases, the J end lost 1 base, and 20 bases lay between the germline ends. The CDR3 has 17 residues. Germline V CDR1 and CDR2: SEHNR, FQNEAQ (reference sequence). The CDR3 loop reads CASSPSRIGQGNTEAFF. The CDR3, as DNA: TGTGCCAGCAGCCCGAGTCGAATTGGGCAGGGGAACACTGAAGCTTTCTTT.

The V and J genes are TRBV21-1 and TRBJ2-4; TRBD2 was called by the table and not checked on the DNA. TRBV21-1 is noted as a pseudogene. The CDR3 sequence is 13 residues long. CDR3 sequence reads: CAEPGTSVGIQYF. CDR3 coding DNA: TGTGCAGAACCCGGGACTAGCGTTGGCATTCAGTACTTC.

The chain joins TRBV3-1 (or the pseudogene TRBV3-2) to TRBJ1-3; D is ambiguous. Deletions cut 2 bases from V and 7 bases from J, with 9 bases between. The CDR3 is made up of 13 amino acids. Per the germline V gene, CDR1 is LGHDT and CDR2 is YNNKEL (reference sequence). The CDR3 reads CASSQTPVNTIYF. The CDR3 region has the DNA TGTGCCAGCAGCCAAACCCCGGTTAACACCATATATTTT.

V is TRBV5-1 and J is TRBJ1-3; D is ambiguous. Between the trimmed V and J ends, which lost 4 bases and 0 bases, there was a span of 11 bases. The germline CDR1 and CDR2 sequences are SGHRS and YFSETQ. This CDR3 region has 15 residues. The CDR3 reads CASSAQNPSGNTIYF. The CDR3 DNA reads as TGCGCCAGCAGCGCACAGAATCCCTCTGGAAACACCATATATTTT.

This rearrangement joins TRBV6-2 or TRBV6-3 to TRBJ1-2, with D perhaps TRBD1 (6 bases). Germline lookup yields CDR1 MNHEY and CDR2 SVGEGT. Between the trimmed V and J ends, which lost 4 bases and 7 bases, there was a span of 13 bases. There are 13 residues in the CDR3. The CDR3 is CASSLRGGFGYTF. In DNA, the CDR3 is TGTGCCAGCAGTTTGAGAGGGGGATTTGGCTACACCTTC.

CDR3 sequence reads: CSASHPTSSYNEQFF. The CDR3 nucleotides read TGCAGTGCTAGTCATCCCACCAGCTCCTACAATGAGCAGTTCTTC. V usage is TRBV20-1 and J usage is TRBJ2-1; D gene unclear. Trimming removed 3 bases at V and 0 bases at J, with 12 bases between. This CDR3 region has 15 residues. CDR1 DFQATT and CDR2 SNEGSKA come from the germline V gene (reference sequence).

The genes are TRBV27 and TRBJ2-7; maybe TRBD2 (6 bases). Germline CDR1 is MNHEY and CDR2 is SMNVEV (reference sequence). Trimming pared 1 base from V and 6 bases from J, leaving 10 bases between. This CDR3 region has 13 residues. The CDR3 DNA reads TGTGCCAGCAGTTTATATTGGGGGGTCGAGCAGTACTTC. The encoded protein is CASSLYWGVEQYF.